This passage covers 26 T cell receptor beta chains from one sample sequenced in a study of shared clonotypes between healthy human individuals. The method was immunoSEQ multiplex PCR; TCRdb's version includes in-frame clones alone and lacks a portion of them. Of around 1,900,000 clones listed, around 93% are singletons. CD45RO-negative CD8 cells positively selected for CCR7 made up the naive population, which excluded terminally differentiated effector memory CD45RA+ cells. The sample was naive CD8+ T cells from PBMCs. The receptors shown here come from a man younger than 30 in good health. Some clones in this sample may be carry-over from other donors' samples.

The chain employs TRBV29-1 and TRBJ2-2; D is uncertain. V was pared by 6 bases and J by 4 bases, with 9 bases between. Germline V gene lookup returns CDR1 SQVTM and CDR2 ANQGSEA. CDR3 size: 12 residues. CDR3 in amino acids: CSVAWSTGELFF. The CDR3 coding sequence is TGCAGCGTAGCATGGAGCACCGGGGAGCTGTTTTTT.

This chain links TRBV9 with TRBJ2-1; D possibly corresponds to TRBD2 (6 bases). Trimming removed 4 bases at V and 0 bases at J, with 14 bases between. This CDR3 region has 16 residues. Germline V gene data show CDR1 as SGDLS and CDR2 as YYNGEE. The CDR3 is CASSNPSATSYNEQFF. As DNA, the CDR3 is TGTGCCAGCAGCAACCCTAGCGCTACCTCCTACAATGAGCAGTTCTTC.

The chain carries TRBV20-1 and TRBJ1-1; D gene ambiguous. V was clipped by 0 bases and J by 6 bases, with 5 bases between them. CDR1 and CDR2 (germline): DFQATT, SNEGSKA (reference sequence). This CDR3 has 11 residues. As DNA, the CDR3 is TGCAGTGCTAGAGAATTGGCTGAAGCTTTCTTT. Its translation: CSARELAEAFF.

This clone has just one count. This chain joins TRBV27 and TRBJ2-7; possible D gene TRBD2, 6 bases. V was shortened by 3 bases and J by 6 bases, with 15 bases between the two germline ends. This CDR3 contains 14 residues. Germline assignment: CDR1 MNHEY and CDR2 SMNVEV (reference sequence). The CDR3, as DNA: TGTGCCAGCAGTTTCTTAGACGGCGGGGCCGAGCAGTACTTC. It encodes CASSFLDGGAEQYF.

The J gene is TRBJ2-7, the V gene TRBV6-6, with unresolved D. This CDR3 is built from 14 residues. V lost 0 bases to trimming and J lost 7 bases, with 13 bases between them. Per germline, CDR1 MNHNY and CDR2 SVGAGI (reference sequence). CDR3 protein: CASSYSNPRNEQYF. CDR3 nucleotide sequence: TGTGCCAGCAGTTACTCGAACCCGCGAAATGAGCAGTACTTC.

This rearrangement joins TRBV4-3 to TRBJ2-1; 7 bases match TRBD2. The V gene end was trimmed by 0 bases and the J gene end by 7 bases; junction bases not matched to a gene: 0. CDR3 size: 13 residues. Per the germline V gene, CDR1 is LGHNA and CDR2 is YSLEER. The DNA for the CDR3 is TGCGCCAGCAGCCAAGAGGGAGGGAATGAGCAGTTCTTC. Translating it yields CASSQEGGNEQFF.

The V and J genes are TRBV27 and TRBJ2-1; 9 nucleotides line up with TRBD2. This CDR3 comprises 18 residues. Germline V gives CDR1 MNHEY, CDR2 SMNVEV (reference sequence). V lost 5 bases, J lost 0 bases, and 11 bases stayed unmatched. CDR3 in amino acids: CASSPQAGGLSSYNEQFF. The CDR3 DNA reads as TGTGCCAGCAGTCCCCAAGCGGGAGGACTGAGCTCCTACAATGAGCAGTTCTTC.

The chain combines TRBV9 with TRBJ2-7, with D possibly TRBD2 on 6 matching bases. V was trimmed by 2 bases and J by 0 bases, leaving 12 bases between them. The CDR3 spans 15 residues. Germline V gives CDR1 SGDLS, CDR2 YYNGEE. CDR3 amino acids: CASSVGGQASYEQYF. CDR3 nucleotide sequence: TGTGCCAGCAGCGTCGGAGGGCAGGCCTCCTACGAGCAGTACTTC.

This clone was counted between two and nine times. The chain employs TRBV29-1 and TRBJ2-7; TRBD1 is a possible D gene (6 bases). The CDR3 runs 12 residues. With 1 base removed from V and 2 bases from J, the gap between germline ends came to 6 bases. CDR1 and CDR2 from the germline V gene are SQVTM and ANQGSEA. The CDR3 DNA reads TGCAGCGTTGAAGGGACAGCCTACGAGCAGTACTTC. This gives the protein CSVEGTAYEQYF.

The chain recombines TRBV7-8 with TRBJ2-2, with a weak D call TRBD1 (5 bases). The CDR3 covers 14 residues. The V gene's germline CDR1 is SGHVS and CDR2 FQNEAQ. The V end lost 3 bases, the J end lost 1 base, and 6 bases lay between the germline ends. The DNA for the CDR3 is TGTGCCAGCAGCTTCAGGGAGAACACCGGGGAGCTGTTTTTT. Encoded protein: CASSFRENTGELFF.

Of note for this clone: The sample contains more than one DNA sequence encoding this CDR3. V usage is TRBV28 and J usage is TRBJ1-2; TRBD1 is a possible D gene (5 bases). Trimming left V 2 bases short and J 3 bases short, with 7 bases between. The germline V gene has CDR1 MDHEN and CDR2 SYDVKM. This CDR3 region has 13 residues. CDR3: CASSLDRDYGYTF. The CDR3 DNA sequence: TGTGCCAGCAGTTTAGACAGAGACTATGGCTACACCTTC.

The chain employs TRBV19 and TRBJ2-1, with D maybe TRBD1 (5 bases). Germline CDR1 and CDR2: LNHDA and SQIVND (reference sequence). The CDR3 has 12 residues. V was trimmed by 6 bases and J by 6 bases, leaving 9 bases between them. The chain's CDR3 is CASRWQGNEQFF. The DNA of the CDR3 is TGTGCCAGTAGGTGGCAGGGCAATGAGCAGTTCTTC.

V and J are TRBV2 and TRBJ2-7, with D hard to call. V shed 2 bases and J shed 0 bases, with 17 bases lying between them. CDR1 and CDR2 (germline): SNHLY, FYNNEI. This CDR3 comprises 17 residues. CDR3 sequence (DNA): TGTGCCAGCAGTGAATTACTTGGGTACCGTAGCTCCTACGAGCAGTACTTC. Translating gives CASSELLGYRSSYEQYF.

The V gene is TRBV6-1, the J gene TRBJ1-1; tentatively, D is TRBD1 (5 bases). Germline V gives CDR1 MNHNS, CDR2 SASEGT. Trimming left V 1 base short and J 3 bases short, with 12 bases between. The CDR3 has 15 amino acids. The CDR3 reads CASSEGGVGHTEAFF. CDR3 bases: TGTGCCAGCAGTGAAGGGGGCGTGGGGCACACTGAAGCTTTCTTT.

This clone has more than one count but fewer than ten. The chain employs TRBV6-6 and TRBJ1-1; D not certain. The V end lost 7 bases, the J end lost 5 bases, and 11 bases lay between the germline ends. The length of the CDR3 is 12 residues. The germline gives CDR1 MNHNY, CDR2 SVGAGI (reference sequence). The CDR3 DNA reads TGTGCCAGCAATCCTTCGGGGACTGAAGCTTTCTTT. Protein product: CASNPSGTEAFF.

The rearrangement links TRBV28 to TRBJ1-3; D not certain. The germline V and J ends were trimmed by 5 bases and 0 bases, with 14 bases remaining between them. Germline CDR1 is MDHEN and CDR2 is SYDVKM. The CDR3 has 16 residues. The CDR3 protein is CASSTPRGSSGNTIYF. DNA for the CDR3: TGTGCCAGCAGTACCCCCCGGGGAAGCTCTGGAAACACCATATATTTT.

J is TRBJ1-2 and V is TRBV5-6, with D possibly being TRBD1 (6 bases). CDR3 length: 14 amino acids. The V end was cut by 9 bases, the J end by 8 bases, with 23 bases between. The germline gives CDR1 SGHDT, CDR2 YYEEEE. Here the CDR3 reads CATAATGGRGGYTF. Written as DNA, the CDR3 is TGTGCCACCGCCGCCACCGGGGGCAGGGGCGGCTACACCTTC.

This chain connects TRBV6-6 to TRBJ1-4, with 9 bases matching TRBD1. CDR3 length equals 14 residues. Germline CDR1 MNHNY, CDR2 SVGAGI (reference sequence). Germline trimming cut 5 bases from V and 8 bases from J; bases unmatched to any gene: 6. CDR3 protein: CASSQQGAREKLFF. The CDR3 region has the DNA TGTGCCAGCAGTCAACAGGGGGCGCGGGAAAAACTGTTTTTT.

CDR3 in DNA: TGTGCCAGTAGTCCGACAGAGAGCTCCTACAATGAGCAGTTCTTC. Translation gives CASSPTESSYNEQFF. The gene calls are TRBV19 and TRBJ2-1; D is perhaps TRBD1 (5 bases). CDR1 and CDR2 from the germline V gene are LNHDA and SQIVND (reference sequence). Trimming pared 5 bases from V and 0 bases from J, leaving 11 bases between. CDR3 length: 15 amino acids.

CDR3: CASSPDGQGGYEQYF. The CDR3 region has the DNA TGTGCCAGCAGCCCCGATGGACAGGGGGGCTACGAGCAGTACTTC. V and J are TRBV5-6 and TRBJ2-7; 10 bases fit TRBD1. Germline CDR1 SGHDT, CDR2 YYEEEE. V lost 4 bases to trimming and J lost 3 bases; unmatched junction nucleotides: 7. The CDR3 is 15 amino acids.

The rearrangement links TRBV18 to TRBJ2-7; D remains unclear. Trimming stripped 3 bases from V and 2 bases from J, with 11 bases between. Germline V gene sequence: CDR1 KGHSH, CDR2 LQKENI. The length of the CDR3 is 14 residues. CDR3 residues: CASSPMDGAYEQYF. CDR3 sequence (DNA): TGTGCCAGCTCACCGATGGACGGTGCCTACGAGCAGTACTTC.

The chain uses TRBV27 and TRBJ2-3; 10 bases match TRBD2. This CDR3 is 15 amino acids long. CDR1 is MNHEY and CDR2 is SMNVEV in the germline V gene (reference sequence). V lost 4 bases to trimming and J lost 4 bases; unmatched junction nucleotides: 5. CDR3 DNA: TGTGCCAGCAGTTCTCTAGCGGGAGTCTCAGATACGCAGTATTTT. It translates to CASSSLAGVSDTQYF.

The chain uses TRBV27 and TRBJ1-1; D is perhaps TRBD1 (5 bases). The length of the CDR3 is 17 residues. Per the germline V gene, CDR1 is MNHEY and CDR2 is SMNVEV (reference sequence). Deletions cut 5 bases from V and 3 bases from J, with 22 bases between. DNA of the CDR3: TGTGCCAGCAGTCCGACTCTTGGTGGGGGGATATACACTGAAGCTTTCTTT. It encodes CASSPTLGGGIYTEAFF.

The chain is built from TRBV7-9 and TRBJ2-7; 7 bases line up with TRBD1. The trim removed 5 bases at V and 5 bases at J, leaving 9 bases unmatched. Germline-derived CDR1 and CDR2 are SEHNR and FQNEAQ (reference sequence). The CDR3 consists of 14 residues. The CDR3 spells CASSNRQGPHEQYF. Here the CDR3 DNA reads TGTGCCAGCAGCAACCGACAGGGCCCCCACGAGCAGTACTTC.

This chain links TRBV7-8 with TRBJ1-5; D not resolved. With 7 bases removed from V and 6 bases from J, the gap between germline ends came to 19 bases. Germline CDR1 reads SGHVS; CDR2 reads FQNEAQ. The CDR3 sequence is 15 residues long. In nucleotides, the CDR3 is TGTGCCAGCACAACAAAAAACTCCTGGGGTCAGCCCCAGCATTTT. Its translation: CASTTKNSWGQPQHF.

The genes are TRBV7-3 and TRBJ2-7; no firm D call. CDR1 is SGHTA and CDR2 is FQGTGA in the germline V gene. The CDR3 spans 13 residues. Between the trimmed V and J ends, which lost 4 bases and 4 bases, there was a span of 11 bases. The CDR3 is CASSSMGGYEQYF. The CDR3 DNA follows: TGTGCCAGCAGCTCGATGGGTGGATACGAGCAGTACTTC.